The 32 T cell receptor beta chains given below trace back to one sample, sequenced in a study of T cell clusters in autoimmune cytopenias. TRB amplification used approximately 250 ng of peripheral blood genomic DNA. One tube held mixed TRB-A and TRB-B primer pools for touch-down PCR. One entry per CDR3 protein, without DNA, is what TCRdb gives after re-calling the multiplex PCR reads. This table holds roughly 7,500 distinct CDR3 sequences. The material sequenced was peripheral blood. These TCRs come from a human donor with an autoimmune cytopenia or autoimmune hepatitis (not recorded which).

V usage is TRBV20-1 and J usage is TRBJ2-1; the TCRdb call, TRBD2, lacks DNA for checking. Germline lookup yields CDR1 DFQATT and CDR2 SNEGSKA (reference sequence). The CDR3 sequence is 14 residues long. The CDR3 is CSARTDLPYNEQFF.

This clonotype counts as medium-sized by frequency. The gene calls are TRBV19 and TRBJ1-4; TCRdb proposes TRBD1, but this gene call is untestable without DNA. The CDR3 length is 12 residues. Per germline, CDR1 LNHDA and CDR2 SQIVND (reference sequence). CDR3: CASSIQQGRLFF.

In terms of frequency, this clonotype is medium-sized. The chain carries TRBV6-1 and TRBJ1-1. CDR1 and CDR2 (germline): MNHNS, SASEGT. The CDR3 consists of 13 residues. The CDR3 here is CASTPHPSTEAFF.

The chain joins TRBV14 to TRBJ2-2; TCRdb's assignment of TRBD1 cannot be checked, as there is no DNA. Germline V gene lookup returns CDR1 SGHDN and CDR2 FVKESK. The CDR3 totals 16 residues. The CDR3: CASSQHPGGKTGELFF.

This clonotype ranks as medium-sized (0.01 to 0.1%) in terms of frequency. The chain joins TRBV19 to TRBJ1-4; TCRdb designates TRBD1, a call that cannot be tested without DNA. This CDR3 has 14 residues. The germline gives CDR1 LNHDA, CDR2 SQIVND (reference sequence). The CDR3 loop reads CASRDTGGDEKLFF.

This chain connects TRBV5-1 to TRBJ1-1. The germline V gene has CDR1 SGHRS and CDR2 YFSETQ. The CDR3 spans 13 residues. CDR3 sequence reads: CASSSGVNTEAFF.

The chain couples TRBV18 to TRBJ1-1; there is no DNA to check the TCRdb D call of TRBD1. The CDR3 extends over 16 amino acids. In germline, CDR1 is KGHSH, CDR2 LQKENI. The CDR3 sequence is CASSSIKGDMNTEAFF.

This clonotype shows up as medium-sized by frequency. The chain couples TRBV18 to TRBJ1-2. Germline CDR1 reads KGHSH; CDR2 reads LQKENI. The CDR3 is 13 residues long. CDR3 sequence reads: CASSPRGDYGYTF.

This clonotype counts as medium-sized by frequency. The chain recombines TRBV30 with TRBJ1-4. Germline CDR1 and CDR2: GTSNPN and SVGIG (reference sequence). This CDR3 comprises 13 residues. The CDR3 region is CAWTGTSDEKLFF.

The V and J genes are TRBV14 and TRBJ2-7; TCRdb names TRBD1, which stays unverified in the absence of DNA. From germline, CDR1 is SGHDN and CDR2 FVKESK. CDR3 size: 13 residues. CDR3: CASSRSRVDEQYF.

This clonotype counts as medium-sized (0.01 to 0.1%) by frequency. The rearrangement uses TRBV6-2 or TRBV6-3 and TRBJ1-4. The CDR3 contains 16 residues. Germline lookup yields CDR1 MNHEY and CDR2 SVGEGT. The chain's CDR3 is CASNSQIGSKNEKLFF.

The rearrangement links TRBV7-9 to TRBJ1-4; TCRdb gives TRBD1 as the D gene, but with no DNA this cannot be confirmed. This CDR3 comprises 16 residues. CDR1 is SEHNR, CDR2 FQNEAQ, per germline (reference sequence). The CDR3 loop reads CASSLWLGQNNEKLFF.

Frequency places this clonotype as medium-sized. The chain joins TRBV27 to TRBJ2-5; the D call of TRBD2 rests on TCRdb alone, since no DNA is present to check it. This CDR3 is 15 amino acids long. The V gene's germline CDR1 is MNHEY and CDR2 SMNVEV (reference sequence). CDR3 sequence reads: CASSFLSGGAQTQYF.

The rearrangement links TRBV4-2 to TRBJ2-5; as DNA is missing, the TRBD2 call by TCRdb cannot be tested. CDR3 size: 17 residues. Germline lookup yields CDR1 LGHNA and CDR2 YNFKEQ. CDR3 region: CASSQEPLAGGLETQYF.

V gene TRBV6-2 or TRBV6-3 combines with J gene TRBJ2-3; TCRdb's D call, TRBD1, is unchecked because there is no DNA. The CDR3 sequence is 17 residues long. CDR1 and CDR2 from the germline V gene are MNHEY and SVGEGT. The CDR3: CASSRGSGGVIVRTQYF.

Measured by frequency, this clonotype is medium-sized. This chain uses TRBV27 with TRBJ1-4; without DNA, the TCRdb call of TRBD1 cannot be checked. In germline, CDR1 is MNHEY, CDR2 SMNVEV (reference sequence). The CDR3 covers 14 residues. CDR3 amino acids: CASSFQGAGEKLFF.

The CDR3 here is CSASPFGGSTDTQYF. This sequence joins TRBV20-1 and TRBJ2-3; TCRdb returns TRBD1, unconfirmable since there is no DNA. The germline CDR1 and CDR2 sequences are DFQATT and SNEGSKA (reference sequence). The CDR3 totals 15 residues.

This chain uses TRBV20-1 with TRBJ2-1. Germline V gives CDR1 DFQATT, CDR2 SNEGSKA (reference sequence). The CDR3 length is 13 residues. The chain's CDR3 is CSAPSSTHGEQFF.

The J gene is TRBJ2-2, the V gene TRBV20-1; TCRdb gives TRBD2 as the D gene, but with no DNA this cannot be confirmed. CDR1 is DFQATT and CDR2 is SNEGSKA in the germline V gene (reference sequence). The CDR3 totals 18 residues. CDR3 sequence: CSARAMGLAFANTGELFF.

This clonotype is identified as medium-sized (0.01 to 0.1%) from frequency. The V and J genes are TRBV19 and TRBJ1-5; TCRdb selects TRBD1, and the lack of DNA leaves this call unchecked. The CDR3 contains 13 residues. Germline CDR1 and CDR2: LNHDA and SQIVND (reference sequence). This CDR3 reads CASTRDKNQPQHF.

This rearrangement joins TRBV20-1 to TRBJ2-3; the D call of TRBD2 rests on TCRdb alone, since no DNA is present to check it. CDR1 DFQATT and CDR2 SNEGSKA come from the germline V gene (reference sequence). This CDR3 region has 15 residues. CDR3 residues: CSATLTSGRTDTQYF.

This clonotype is deemed medium-sized by its frequency. This chain joins TRBV5-4 and TRBJ2-1; TCRdb's D gene call, TRBD2, goes unchecked for lack of DNA. The CDR3 consists of 15 residues. From germline, CDR1 is SGHNT and CDR2 YYREEE (reference sequence). This chain's CDR3 is CASRRTGTSNNEQFF.

The J gene is TRBJ1-2, the V gene TRBV2; TCRdb's assignment of TRBD1 cannot be checked, as there is no DNA. CDR1 and CDR2 from the germline V gene are SNHLY and FYNNEI. The length of the CDR3 is 12 residues. The CDR3 loop reads CASTWTGSGYTF.

This clonotype is medium-sized by frequency. This chain joins TRBV5-4 and TRBJ2-7; TCRdb's D call, TRBD1, is unchecked because there is no DNA. This CDR3 contains 13 residues. CDR1 and CDR2 from the germline V gene are SGHNT and YYREEE (reference sequence). The CDR3 is CASSSDRAYEQYF.

V is TRBV6-1 and J is TRBJ1-1; TCRdb gives TRBD1 as the D gene, but with no DNA this cannot be confirmed. There are 14 residues in the CDR3. CDR1 MNHNS and CDR2 SASEGT come from the germline V gene. The CDR3: CASSKQGAGIEAFF.

This chain joins TRBV4-2 and TRBJ2-1; TCRdb proposes TRBD2, but this gene call is untestable without DNA. Germline loops: CDR1 LGHNA, CDR2 YNFKEQ. The CDR3 length is 15 residues. The CDR3 protein is CASRLGTSGGDEQFF.

The chain carries TRBV6-1 and TRBJ2-5; with no DNA, the TCRdb D assignment of TRBD2 cannot be verified. Germline CDR1 is MNHNS and CDR2 is SASEGT. The CDR3 loop spans 14 amino acids. This chain's CDR3 is CASSRGATEATQYF.

Considering frequency, this clonotype is medium-sized (0.01 to 0.1%). CDR3 loop: CASSSLGQGRYEQYF. The rearrangement joins TRBV7-6 to TRBJ2-7; no DNA is available, so the TRBD1 call from TCRdb remains unchecked. The CDR3 loop spans 15 amino acids. Germline CDR1 is SGHVS and CDR2 is FNYEAQ.

By frequency, this clonotype is medium-sized. The chain links TRBV29-1 to TRBJ2-3; TCRdb proposes TRBD1, but this gene call is untestable without DNA. Germline CDR1 SQVTM, CDR2 ANQGSEA. The CDR3 runs to 15 residues. The CDR3: CSVQGYEASTDTQYF.

The chain's CDR3 is CASSFGSYNEQFF. V usage is TRBV11-2 and J usage is TRBJ2-1. This CDR3 contains 13 residues. The germline CDR1 and CDR2 sequences are SGHAT and FQNNGV.

By frequency, this clonotype registers medium-sized. The chain uses TRBV27 and TRBJ2-6. The germline V gene has CDR1 MNHEY and CDR2 SMNVEV (reference sequence). The CDR3 sequence is 14 residues long. The CDR3 loop is CASSFISGANVLTF.

The chain recombines TRBV27 with TRBJ2-5; without DNA, the TCRdb call of TRBD2 cannot be checked. The CDR3 runs to 16 residues. Germline lookup yields CDR1 MNHEY and CDR2 SMNVEV (reference sequence). CDR3 region: CATSDSGTSGEETQYF.